This TCR beta chain was obtained from a study of blood T cell repertoires in COVID-19. Turning to the study itself: PBMCs, B-cell-depleted T cells, or T cells were the source of the cDNA or gDNA that made up the material.

Libraries were prepared by immunoSEQ multiplex PCR; TCRdb keeps only in-frame clonotypes and omits some of them. The sample records about 220,000 clones, around 83% being singletons. Enrolment of Seattle patients took place during active infection, and they were followed longitudinally. Sequencing was performed on peripheral blood. This TCR derives from a woman between 50 and 59 years old with COVID-19, enrolled during active disease.

The CDR3 DNA is TGTGCCAGCAGCCCCGGACTAGCGGGGGGGACAGATACGCAGTATTTT. Protein sequence: CASSPGLAGGTDTQYF. This chain connects TRBV9 to TRBJ2-3; 15 bases are a match to TRBD2. The CDR3 spans 16 residues. CDR1 and CDR2 from the germline V gene are SGDLS and YYNGEE. V shed 4 bases and J 3 bases; nucleotides not matched to a gene: 3.